This T cell receptor (beta chain) was sequenced in a study of blood T cell repertoires in COVID-19. Study overall: Material from acute and convalescent COVID-19 was sourced from the United States, Italy and Spain. Nucleic acid was either cDNA or gDNA, and it came from T cells, B-cell-depleted T cells, or PBMCs.

In the original processing: Estimates of nucleated cell counts were drawn from the amplification of reference gene primers. Profiling relied on immunoSEQ multiplex PCR, and the TCRdb table lists in-frame clones only, not all of them. That table gives V, J and clone size, and the DNA gave D and trimming. The table shows about 220,000 clones, with around four fifths occurring only once. The source is a woman in her thirties or forties with active or convalescent COVID-19. Sequencing input: peripheral blood.

In nucleotides, the CDR3 is TGTGCCAGCAGCCCCGGACTAGCGGGAGGATCCGGTGAGCAGTTCTTC. It translates to CASSPGLAGGSGEQFF. The V call is TRBV9, the J call TRBJ2-1; 14 positions match TRBD2. Trimming cost V 4 bases and J 9 bases; bases outside gene matches: 9. The germline CDR1 and CDR2 sequences are SGDLS and YYNGEE. This CDR3 has 16 residues.